What follows describes a single TCR beta chain. These data originate in a study of glioma-infiltrating T cells after dendritic cell vaccination. Assay used: immunoSEQ multiplex PCR; TCRdb lists only in-frame clones, some missing. Of some 70,000 clones detected, 81% appear once; the ten largest clones hold under 8%. The TCR comes from a human donor with glioblastoma. The sequenced sample was blood, obtained before dendritic cell vaccination.

As DNA, the CDR3 is TGTGCCAGCAGTTGGGACAGAGATCAGCCCCAGCATTTT. This sequence encodes CASSWDRDQPQHF. The chain employs TRBV6-5 and TRBJ1-5; TRBD1 matches 7 bases. V dropped 4 bases and J dropped 5; count of bases not matched to a gene: 2. Germline-derived CDR1 and CDR2 are MNHEY and SVGAGI. The CDR3 length is 13 residues.